This T cell receptor beta chain comes out of a study of T cell responses to AZD1222 COVID-19 vaccine. Study observations and caveats: Close to half of all spike-specific TCRs reportedly target regions of the variants that are unmutated. Females made up more of the donors, who were largely white British, and clonal diversity may have come out too low.

Data came from immunoSEQ multiplex PCR; TCRdb stores just in-frame clones and leaves some out. The profile shows 90,000 to 95,000 clones, approximately 90% of them singletons. A note on this clone: No antigen is known for it.

The germline V gene encodes CDR1 KGHSH and CDR2 LQKENI. This CDR3 is 16 amino acids long. V was cut by 0 bases and J by 0 bases, with 11 bases left in between. The receptor was isolated from an adult in good health. The chain is built from TRBV18 and TRBJ2-5, with D perhaps TRBD1 or TRBD2 (6 bases each). Source: peripheral blood, taken on day 0 of AZD1222 vaccination. DNA of the CDR3: TGTGCCAGCTCACCACCGTGGGGGGCTGACCAAGAGACCCAGTACTTC. It translates to CASSPPWGADQETQYF.